This entry lists 12 T cell receptor beta chains sequenced from one sample in a study of blood T cell repertoires in COVID-19. Sequencing was performed with immunoSEQ multiplex PCR; in TCRdb, only in-frame clones are kept and a portion is missing. The sample yields roughly 100,000 clones, 70% to 90% seen once. Source material: peripheral blood. These receptors all stem from a man aged 45-65 years with active COVID-19.

The chain recombines TRBV18 with TRBJ2-7, with TRBD1 matching 8 bases. V was clipped by 3 bases and J by 2 bases; unmatched bases: 6. Germline V gene sequence: CDR1 KGHSH, CDR2 LQKENI. The CDR3 totals 15 residues. The CDR3 here is CASSPLGQGTYEQYF. Here the CDR3 DNA reads TGTGCCAGCTCACCCCTCGGACAGGGCACCTACGAGCAGTACTTC.

The V call is TRBV10-3, the J call TRBJ2-1, with D perhaps TRBD1 (6 bases). The CDR3 contains 16 residues. Germline CDR1 is ENHRY and CDR2 is SYGVKD. Trimming removed 3 bases at V and 0 bases at J, with 12 bases between. CDR3 DNA: TGTGCCATCAGTGACGCACAGGGTGGCTCCTACAATGAGCAGTTCTTC. This codes for CAISDAQGGSYNEQFF.

Only one count was recorded for this clone. The chain has TRBV27 and TRBJ1-4; 10 nucleotides agree with TRBD1. Germline CDR1 reads MNHEY; CDR2 reads SMNVEV (reference sequence). The trim removed 5 bases at V and 8 bases at J, leaving 2 bases unmatched. The CDR3 has 13 residues. The DNA of the CDR3 is TGTGCCAGCAGTGACAGGGGGCGAGAAAAACTGTTTTTT. Protein: CASSDRGREKLFF.

The chain uses TRBV5-1 and TRBJ1-3; tentative D call: TRBD1 (5 bases). Looked up from germline, CDR1 is SGHRS and CDR2 is YFSETQ. Between the trimmed V and J ends, which lost 4 bases and 0 bases, there was a span of 8 bases. This CDR3 region has 14 residues. The CDR3 sequence: CASSVGDSGNTIYF. In DNA form, the CDR3 reads TGCGCCAGCAGCGTAGGGGACTCTGGAAACACCATATATTTT. The variable domain in full, completed from reference TRBV5-1 and TRBJ1-3, reads KAGVTQTPRYLIKTRGQQVTLSCSPISGHRSVSWYQQTPGQGLQFLFEYFSETQRNKGNFPGRFSGRQFSNSRSEMNVSTLELGDSALYLCASSVGDSGNTIYFGEGSWLTVV.

This rearrangement joins TRBV4-3 to TRBJ2-7, with a possible D match to TRBD2 (6 bases). CDR3 size: 15 residues. Germline lookup yields CDR1 LGHNA and CDR2 YSLEER. Deletions cut 4 bases from V and 4 bases from J, with 17 bases between. CDR3 DNA: TGCGCCAGCAGCCCGCGGGCGGGGTTAAGATACGAGCAGTACTTC. Translated: CASSPRAGLRYEQYF.

Here the CDR3 reads CSVGGRLGNEKLFF. The CDR3 DNA follows: TGCAGCGTTGGAGGGAGGCTGGGTAATGAAAAACTGTTTTTT. The chain uses TRBV29-1 and TRBJ1-4; the D is unclear. This CDR3 spans 14 amino acids. From germline, CDR1 is SQVTM and CDR2 ANQGSEA. Trimming pared 4 bases from V and 4 bases from J, leaving 13 bases between.

There are a few counts of this clone. The chain combines TRBV27 with TRBJ2-3, with 9 bases aligning to TRBD2. The V gene end was trimmed by 2 bases and the J gene end by 4 bases; junction bases not matched to a gene: 7. Germline lookup yields CDR1 MNHEY and CDR2 SMNVEV (reference sequence). The CDR3 is 16 residues long. In DNA, the CDR3 is TGTGCCAGCAGTTTACGAAAGCGGGGGGTCCCAGATACGCAGTATTTT. Its protein is CASSLRKRGVPDTQYF.

This chain connects TRBV6-5 to TRBJ2-2, with a tentative D call TRBD1 (5 bases). CDR1 and CDR2 from the germline V gene are MNHEY and SVGAGI. The CDR3 is 13 amino acids. The V gene lost 9 bases and the J gene lost 4 bases, with 12 bases spanning the gap. CDR3 coding DNA: TGTGCCAGTTTTCCTAGGGGCACCGGGGAGCTGTTTTTT. Protein sequence: CASFPRGTGELFF.

This chain uses TRBV11-2 with TRBJ2-3, with 7 bases that match TRBD1. Trimming removed 6 bases from V and 6 bases from J; junction bases left unmatched: 15. Germline lookup yields CDR1 SGHAT and CDR2 FQNNGV. This CDR3 has 16 amino acids. CDR3 sequence reads: CASSHYRGIDRDTQYF. The CDR3 DNA follows: TGTGCCAGCAGTCACTACAGGGGAATAGACAGGGATACGCAGTATTTT.

The chain combines TRBV6-5 with TRBJ1-4, with D tentatively TRBD1 (5 bases). Trimming removed 7 bases at V and 5 bases at J, with 17 bases between. The CDR3 length is 15 residues. Germline V CDR1 and CDR2: MNHEY, SVGAGI. The CDR3 DNA sequence: TGTGCCAGCAAGGCCGCGGGGGGGTACAATGAAAAACTGTTTTTT. This translates into CASKAAGGYNEKLFF.

This clone was recorded once. The rearrangement uses TRBV30 and TRBJ1-1, with 7 bases matching TRBD1. The CDR3 is made up of 14 amino acids. Germline assignment: CDR1 GTSNPN and CDR2 SVGIG (reference sequence). Germline trimming cut 1 base from V and 7 bases from J; bases unmatched to any gene: 9. CDR3 coding DNA: TGTGCCTGGAGTGCGGGCCGACAGGGTTTTGAAGCTTTCTTT. The encoded protein is CAWSAGRQGFEAFF.

The rearrangement uses TRBV7-2 and TRBJ1-5; TRBD1 aligns across 9 bases. Germline CDR1 is SGHTA and CDR2 is FQGNSA. The ends lost 4 bases at V and 0 bases at J; junction bases unmatched: 7. The CDR3 covers 17 residues. CDR3 region: CASSWGQGYHSNQPQHF. CDR3 DNA sequence: TGTGCCAGCAGCTGGGGACAGGGATACCATAGCAATCAGCCCCAGCATTTT.